This paragraph covers one TCR beta chain sequence. The entry originates in a study of blood T cell repertoires in COVID-19. Everyone who took part was roughly 18 to 89 years old, and they came from some 23 US areas. V shed 0 bases, J shed 6 bases, and the junction held 9 bases outside the gene matches. This CDR3 is built from 16 residues. Germline loops: CDR1 SGHRS, CDR2 YFSETQ. Libraries were prepared by immunoSEQ multiplex PCR; TCRdb keeps only in-frame clonotypes and omits some of them. The table includes about 330,000 clones, about 90% detected once. This TCR derives from a woman in her twenties or thirties who had recovered from COVID-19. The rearrangement uses TRBV5-1 and TRBJ2-1; 7 bases are shared with TRBD1. The sample taken for sequencing was PBMCs or T cells enriched from blood (not recorded which). The CDR3 loop reads CASSLATGYGGNEQFF. CDR3 coding DNA: TGCGCCAGCAGCTTGGCGACAGGGTATGGGGGCAATGAGCAGTTCTTC.